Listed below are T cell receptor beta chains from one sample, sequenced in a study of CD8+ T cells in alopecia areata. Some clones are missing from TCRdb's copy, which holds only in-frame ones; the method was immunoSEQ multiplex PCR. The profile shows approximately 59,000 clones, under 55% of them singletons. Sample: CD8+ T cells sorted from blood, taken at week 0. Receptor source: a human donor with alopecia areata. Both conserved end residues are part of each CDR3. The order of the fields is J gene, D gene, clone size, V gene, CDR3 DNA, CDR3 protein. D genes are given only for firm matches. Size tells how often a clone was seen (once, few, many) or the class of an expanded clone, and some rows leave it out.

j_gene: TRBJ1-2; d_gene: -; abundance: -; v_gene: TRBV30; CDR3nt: TGTGCCTTCCAGAGGTCGGACCGCTATGGCTACACCTTC; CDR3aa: CAFQRSDRYGYTF
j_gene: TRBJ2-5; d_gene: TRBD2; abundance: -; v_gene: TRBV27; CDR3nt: TGTGCCAGCAGTTTATCAGGGTTTTTGCGGGAGAGGGAAGAGACCCAGTACTTC; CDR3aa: CASSLSGFLREREETQYF
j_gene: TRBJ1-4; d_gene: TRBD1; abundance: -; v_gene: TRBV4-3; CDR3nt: TGCGCCAGCAGCCTTCGCGCCCCCGGGGACAGGGGTGAAAAACTGTTTTTT; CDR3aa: CASSLRAPGDRGEKLFF
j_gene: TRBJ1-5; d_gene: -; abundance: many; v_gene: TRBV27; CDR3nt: TGTGCCAGCAGTTTAACCGGGCCGAAGCCCCAGCATTTT; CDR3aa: CASSLTGPKPQHF
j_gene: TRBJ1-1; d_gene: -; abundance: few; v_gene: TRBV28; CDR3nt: TGTGCCAGCAGTTTATCCCACTTAAACACTGAAGCTTTCTTT; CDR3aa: CASSLSHLNTEAFF
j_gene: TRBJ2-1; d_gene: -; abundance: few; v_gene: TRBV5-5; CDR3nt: TGTGCCAGCAGCTTTACGTCGGTTGGGTACAATGAGCAGTTCTTC; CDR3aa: CASSFTSVGYNEQFF
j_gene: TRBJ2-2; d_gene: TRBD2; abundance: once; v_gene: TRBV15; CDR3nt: TGTGCCACCAGCTACCGGCGGGAGGGGAGGGAGCTGTTTTTT; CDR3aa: CATSYRREGRELFF
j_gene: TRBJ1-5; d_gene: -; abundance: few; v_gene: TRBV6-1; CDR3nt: TGTGCCAGCAGTGAGTGGGGCAGGCCGAATCAGCCCCAGCATTTT; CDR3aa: CASSEWGRPNQPQHF
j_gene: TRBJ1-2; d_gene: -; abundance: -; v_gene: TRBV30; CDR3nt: TGTGCCTGGAGTGTACAGAGTGGCCTTGGGCAGGCTAACTATGGCTACACCTTC; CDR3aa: CAWSVQSGLGQANYGYTF
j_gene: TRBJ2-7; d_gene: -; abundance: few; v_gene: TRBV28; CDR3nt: TGTGCCAGCAGTTTTGTGCCGGGGGCCTACGAGCAGTACTTC; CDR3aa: CASSFVPGAYEQYF
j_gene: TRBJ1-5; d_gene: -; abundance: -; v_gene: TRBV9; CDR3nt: TGTGCCAGCAGCGTTTCGGGGGATTATCAGCCCCAGCATTTT; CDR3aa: CASSVSGDYQPQHF
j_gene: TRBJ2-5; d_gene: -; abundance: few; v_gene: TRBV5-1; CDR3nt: TGCGCCAGCAGCTTGGCAGGGGTGAGAGAGACCCAGTACTTC; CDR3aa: CASSLAGVRETQYF
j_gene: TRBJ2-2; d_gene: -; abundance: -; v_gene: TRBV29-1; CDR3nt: TGCAGCGTGGGGGGAGGCGCGAACACCGGGGAGCTGTTTTTT; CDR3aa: CSVGGGANTGELFF